The clone carrying this T cell receptor (beta chain) showed up just a few times. The antigen is unknown. Treatment defined: 10-day PBMC culture with coronavirus spike peptide pools or control peptides (ViraFEST assay). This specimen belongs to a study of vaccination and CD4 T cells after COVID-19. On the study more broadly: In the convalescent group, nasal swab PCR was SARS-CoV-2 positive; nine cases were mild and one severe.

Sequencing of cultured CD4+ T cell DNA used the Oncomine TCR Beta short-read assay. TCRdb re-called the PCR reads with MiXCR, one entry per CDR3 protein. This sample has 10,000 or so distinct CDR3 sequences, with around half found just once. Sequenced material: CD4+ T cells from blood, cultured in vitro. The sequence was obtained from a human donor who had recovered from COVID-19.

The CDR3 DNA is TGTGCCAGCAGTTATGATCAGGGAACCGCGGGGTTTCTCTACAATGAGCAGTTCTTC. Its protein product is CASSYDQGTAGFLYNEQFF. V gene TRBV6-2 or TRBV6-3 combines with J gene TRBJ2-1; possibly TRBD2 for D (6 bases). Trimming removed 3 bases from V and 3 bases from J, with 24 bases in between. CDR3 size: 19 residues. Germline lookup yields CDR1 MNHEY and CDR2 SVGEGT.